This TCR beta chain was sequenced for a study of naive and memory T cell subsets. Germline values: CDR1 SGHTA, CDR2 FQGTGA. The V and J ends lost 5 bases and 11 bases respectively, with 15 bases between them. The length of the CDR3 is 12 residues. Overnight CMV lysate stimulation of fresh PBMCs defined donor CMV status by CD4+ IFNgamma. Cells stained for CD3, CD4, CD8, CD45RA and CD27 were sorted into four subsets. The beta constant-region primer was an equimolar mix of two oligonucleotides covering TRBC1 and TRBC2. MiXCR, run by TCRdb on the UMI-ligation and nested PCR reads, gives a single entry per CDR3 protein. The table records 100,000 or so distinct CDR3 sequences, about 7% of them present only once.

This TCR derives from a human donor in good health. The sequencing input was central memory CD4+ T cells from blood. The rearrangement links TRBV7-3 to TRBJ1-1, with D possibly being TRBD1 (6 bases). The CDR3 is CASSEFGGHAFF. Here the CDR3 DNA reads TGTGCCAGCAGCGAATTTGGGGGGCATGCTTTCTTT.